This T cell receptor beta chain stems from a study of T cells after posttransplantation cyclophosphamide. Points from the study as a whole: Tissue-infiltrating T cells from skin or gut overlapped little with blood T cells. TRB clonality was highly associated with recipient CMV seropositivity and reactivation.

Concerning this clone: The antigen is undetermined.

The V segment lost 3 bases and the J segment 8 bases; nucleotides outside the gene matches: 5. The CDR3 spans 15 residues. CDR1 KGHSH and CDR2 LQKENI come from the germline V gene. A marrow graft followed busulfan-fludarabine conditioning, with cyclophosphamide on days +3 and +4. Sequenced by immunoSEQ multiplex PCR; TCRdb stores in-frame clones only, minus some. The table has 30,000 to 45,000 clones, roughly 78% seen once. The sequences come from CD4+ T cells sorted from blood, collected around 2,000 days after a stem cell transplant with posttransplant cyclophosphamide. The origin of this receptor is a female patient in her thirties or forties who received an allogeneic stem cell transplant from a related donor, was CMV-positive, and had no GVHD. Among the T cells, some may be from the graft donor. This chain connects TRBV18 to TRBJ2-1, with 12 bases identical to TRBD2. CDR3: CASSPRLAGGDEQFF. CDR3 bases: TGTGCCAGCTCACCGAGGCTAGCGGGGGGGGATGAGCAGTTCTTC.